Each of the 30 T cell receptor beta chains below was sequenced from the same sample in a study of blood T cells in healthy people across ages. For the second PCR, which ran for roughly 6 to 12 cycles, a sample-barcoded 5' primer and a J-beta primer mix were used. TCRdb analysed the 5' RACE reads with MiXCR anew, one entry per CDR3 protein. There are approximately 2,000,000 distinct CDR3 sequences in the sample; approximately 39% occur only once, and roughly 23% lies in the top ten. The source material was blood. The receptors were sampled from a human donor in good health.

This clonotype was recorded a few times. In nucleotides, the CDR3 is TGTGCCAGCAGCCCCCGTAGCGGGGCTACCTCCTACAATGAGCAGTTCTTC. Amino acid sequence: CASSPRSGATSYNEQFF. The chain couples TRBV7-9 to TRBJ2-1, with 8 bases that match TRBD2. Germline V gene lookup returns CDR1 SEHNR and CDR2 FQNEAQ (reference sequence). The CDR3 is made up of 17 amino acids. V gave up 5 bases and J gave up 0 bases; unmatched junction bases: 9. The whole variable domain, remainder taken from reference TRBV7-9 and TRBJ2-1, is DTGVSQNPRHKITKRGQNVTFRCDPISEHNRLYWYRQTLGQGPEFLTYFQNEAQLEKSRLLSDRFSAERPKGSFSTLEIQRTEQGDSAMYLCASSPRSGATSYNEQFFGPGTRLTVL.

This clonotype occurred a few times. V usage is TRBV11-2 and J usage is TRBJ2-3; maybe TRBD1 (6 bases). The CDR3 is made up of 17 amino acids. Trimming pared 0 bases from V and 2 bases from J, leaving 15 bases between. Germline V gene sequence: CDR1 SGHAT, CDR2 FQNNGV. As DNA, the CDR3 is TGTGCCAGCAGCTTAGATCAAGAGACAGGACACACAGATACGCAGTATTTT. This sequence encodes CASSLDQETGHTDTQYF.

This clonotype has ten or more counts. The rearrangement links TRBV4-1 to TRBJ2-4; D gene unclear. The germline V gene has CDR1 MGHRA and CDR2 YSYEKL. The V end was cut by 1 base, the J end by 1 base, with 8 bases between. This CDR3 is built from 15 residues. The chain's CDR3 is CASSQGEQAKNIQYF. The CDR3 DNA is TGCGCCAGCAGCCAAGGAGAGCAGGCCAAAAACATTCAGTACTTC.

The V gene is TRBV6-5, the J gene TRBJ2-4; 8 nucleotides match TRBD1. J lost 1 base, V lost 8 bases, and 7 bases had no gene match. CDR1 and CDR2 from the germline V gene are MNHEY and SVGAGI. The CDR3 covers 15 residues. CDR3 protein: CASLGTGLAKNIQYF. The CDR3 coding sequence is TGTGCCAGCCTGGGGACAGGTTTGGCCAAAAACATTCAGTACTTC.

To note about this clonotype: This sequence may be a read error, since a much larger clone differs from it by one base. The chain carries TRBV7-2 and TRBJ1-6; no definite D call. The CDR3 has 12 amino acids. Germline lookup yields CDR1 SGHTA and CDR2 FQGNSA. The germline V and J ends were trimmed by 5 bases and 18 bases, with 17 bases remaining between them. Written as DNA, the CDR3 is TGTGCCAGCAGCCTAACGAAAGCCGTACCCCACTTT. Protein product: CASSLTKAVPHF.

There are a few counts of this clonotype. The gene calls are TRBV7-2 and TRBJ2-5; 10 bases agree with TRBD2. This CDR3 spans 17 amino acids. V shed 3 bases and J 4 bases; nucleotides not matched to a gene: 11. Germline loops: CDR1 SGHTA, CDR2 FQGNSA. CDR3 nucleotide sequence: TGTGCCAGCAGCTTTGGGATAGTAGCGGGGGGAAGAGAGACCCAGTACTTC. This encodes CASSFGIVAGGRETQYF.

This clonotype was picked up one time. The V call is TRBV7-2, the J call TRBJ1-1, with D unclear. Germline loops: CDR1 SGHTA, CDR2 FQGNSA. Trimming stripped 4 bases from V and 4 bases from J, with 10 bases between. This CDR3 contains 13 residues. This CDR3 is CASSSKVGTEAFF. Written as DNA, the CDR3 is TGTGCCAGCAGCTCCAAAGTCGGCACTGAAGCTTTCTTT.

The chain carries TRBV4-3 and TRBJ2-1; TRBD2 is a possible D gene (5 bases). The CDR3 is made up of 15 amino acids. Germline V gives CDR1 LGHNA, CDR2 YSLEER. Trimming shortened V by 1 base and J by 7 bases, and 14 bases separated the two germline ends. In DNA, the CDR3 is TGCGCCAGCAGCCAAGGTCCTCTAAGAGGGAATGAGCAGTTCTTC. Its protein product is CASSQGPLRGNEQFF.

The chain has TRBV4-1 and TRBJ1-2, with 7 bases identical to TRBD1. Germline assignment: CDR1 MGHRA and CDR2 YSYEKL. The CDR3 totals 16 residues. The V gene end was trimmed by 1 base and the J gene end by 1 base; junction bases not matched to a gene: 6. The CDR3 loop reads CASSQGGQLHNYGYTF. The CDR3 bases are TGCGCCAGCAGCCAAGGGGGACAGCTACATAACTATGGCTACACCTTC.

The table lists this clonotype with a few counts. The chain joins TRBV15 to TRBJ1-1; 8 nucleotides agree with TRBD1. The CDR3 contains 14 residues. Germline CDR1 LNHNV, CDR2 YYDKDF (reference sequence). Trimming cost V 6 bases and J 1 base; bases outside gene matches: 4. CDR3 protein: CATRLGTGNTEAFF. The CDR3 coding sequence is TGTGCCACCAGACTAGGGACAGGGAACACTGAAGCTTTCTTT.

As concerns this clonotype: A read error may produce the germline difference seen at one junction end. The gene calls are TRBV12-3 or TRBV12-4 and TRBJ2-3, with TRBD2 matching 8 bases. The length of the CDR3 is 19 residues. DNA of the CDR3: TGTGCCAGCAGTGCCGTACTGGGCGGGGGGCCTGCGAGAGCAGATACGCAATATTTT. Translation: CASSAVLGGGPARADTQYF.

Ten or more counts support this clonotype. V gene TRBV7-2 combines with J gene TRBJ1-1; D is unclear. The CDR3 is 14 residues long. Trimming pared 1 base from V and 1 base from J, leaving 7 bases between. CDR1 is SGHTA and CDR2 is FQGNSA in the germline V gene. The CDR3 is CASSLGPGNTEAFF. DNA of the CDR3: TGTGCCAGCAGCTTAGGCCCGGGGAACACTGAAGCTTTCTTT.

V usage is TRBV4-2 and J usage is TRBJ2-1; D is possibly TRBD1 (5 bases). V gave up 4 bases and J gave up 0 bases, with 10 bases separating them. Germline assignment: CDR1 LGHNA and CDR2 YNFKEQ. This CDR3 contains 15 residues. As DNA, the CDR3 is TGTGCCAGCAGCCCACAGGAGAGCTCCTACAATGAGCAGTTCTTC. Translated, it gives CASSPQESSYNEQFF.

This clonotype was seen more than once but under ten times. The V gene is TRBV28, the J gene TRBJ2-1; D not certain. This CDR3 has 15 residues. Between the trimmed V and J ends, which lost 1 base and 6 bases, there was a span of 13 bases. CDR1 is MDHEN and CDR2 is SYDVKM in the germline V gene. The CDR3 sequence is CASSLFLGSGNEQFF. The CDR3, as DNA: TGTGCCAGCAGTTTATTTCTGGGTTCGGGCAATGAGCAGTTCTTC.

Only a few counts were recorded for this clonotype. This sequence joins TRBV20-1 and TRBJ2-3; TRBD2 matches at 7 bases. Germline assignment: CDR1 DFQATT and CDR2 SNEGSKA (reference sequence). The CDR3 length is 15 residues. V lost 3 bases to trimming and J lost 3 bases; unmatched junction nucleotides: 9. This chain's CDR3 is CSASSLRGVTDTQYF. CDR3 coding DNA: TGCAGTGCTAGCTCTCTTCGGGGGGTGACAGATACGCAGTATTTT.

The rearrangement joins TRBV11-2 to TRBJ2-1; possible D gene TRBD1, 8 bases. The CDR3 consists of 15 residues. Germline assignment: CDR1 SGHAT and CDR2 FQNNGV. The V end lost 4 bases, the J end lost 7 bases, and 17 bases lay between the germline ends. The CDR3 reads CASSSKGQGLNEQFF. CDR3 bases: TGTGCCAGCAGCTCAAAAGGACAGGGACTAAATGAGCAGTTCTTC.

This sequence joins TRBV29-1 and TRBJ2-7; possibly TRBD2 for D (7 bases). This CDR3 comprises 15 residues. Germline CDR1 SQVTM, CDR2 ANQGSEA. V was trimmed by 3 bases and J by 2 bases, leaving 17 bases between them. The CDR3 nucleotides are TGCAGCGTTGAGGGTGGGGCGGGGGCCCCCTACGAGCAGTACTTC. As protein: CSVEGGAGAPYEQYF.

V and J are TRBV19 and TRBJ2-6, with a tentative D call TRBD1 (5 bases). The CDR3 consists of 15 residues. Trimming shortened V by 4 bases and J by 3 bases, and 10 bases separated the two germline ends. Looked up from germline, CDR1 is LNHDA and CDR2 is SQIVND (reference sequence). As DNA, the CDR3 is TGTGCCAGTAGTACCTGGACAAGTGGGGCCAACGTCCTGACTTTC. It specifies CASSTWTSGANVLTF.

The chain links TRBV29-1 to TRBJ1-1; D unclear. This CDR3 region has 10 residues. The germline V gene has CDR1 SQVTM and CDR2 ANQGSEA. V was pared by 6 bases and J by 11 bases, with 13 bases between. CDR3 in amino acids: CSVRSAGAFF. The DNA for the CDR3 is TGCAGCGTGCGGTCCGCTGGGGCTTTCTTT.

V is TRBV27 and J is TRBJ1-2; D is unclear. The germline gives CDR1 MNHEY, CDR2 SMNVEV (reference sequence). The CDR3 covers 14 residues. Trimming shortened V by 7 bases and J by 0 bases, and 12 bases separated the two germline ends. The CDR3 DNA reads TGTGCCAGCATGGGCTGGGAGCCTAACTATGGCTACACCTTC. Encoded protein: CASMGWEPNYGYTF.

This clonotype was detected only a few times. This chain joins TRBV27 and TRBJ2-4; perhaps TRBD1 as D (6 bases). Germline V gene data show CDR1 as MNHEY and CDR2 as SMNVEV (reference sequence). This CDR3 spans 13 amino acids. The V end was cut by 4 bases, the J end by 9 bases, with 13 bases between. CDR3 sequence (DNA): TGTGCCAGCAGTTCTGGACAGATGGGCATTCAGTACTTC. It specifies CASSSGQMGIQYF.

The genes are TRBV18 and TRBJ1-2; 11 nucleotides line up with TRBD1. Germline CDR1 and CDR2: KGHSH and LQKENI. The V gene end was trimmed by 3 bases and the J gene end by 5 bases; junction bases not matched to a gene: 5. This CDR3 region has 15 residues. In DNA, the CDR3 is TGTGCCAGCTCACCGGGACAGGGGGGACTGTATGGCTACACCTTC. This encodes CASSPGQGGLYGYTF.

In regard to this clonotype: The junction departs from germline at one end; a sequencing error may be responsible. The CDR3 sequence: CASSQVGYSPRHF. The CDR3 DNA is TGCGCCAGCAGCCAAGTCGGGTATTCACCCCGCCACTTT. The V gene is TRBV4-3, the J gene TRBJ1-6; D not resolved. This CDR3 has 13 amino acids. CDR1 LGHNA and CDR2 YSLEER come from the germline V gene.

This clonotype was recorded a few times. The gene calls are TRBV6-6 and TRBJ1-2; the D gene is possibly TRBD1 (5 bases). Germline values: CDR1 MNHNY, CDR2 SVGAGI (reference sequence). V lost 0 bases, J lost 6 bases, and 14 bases lay in between. This CDR3 spans 15 amino acids. CDR3 sequence reads: CASSYSEVRVDGYTF. The CDR3, as DNA: TGTGCCAGCAGTTACTCTGAGGTCAGGGTGGATGGCTACACCTTC.

V usage is TRBV7-2 and J usage is TRBJ1-6; unclear D gene. The CDR3 is made up of 15 amino acids. In germline, CDR1 is SGHTA, CDR2 FQGNSA. Trimming took 4 bases from V and 6 from J, leaving 13 bases between them. The CDR3 protein is CASSWRVGCNSPLHF. In DNA, the CDR3 is TGTGCCAGCAGCTGGCGGGTGGGCTGTAATTCACCCCTCCACTTT. Variable domain in full (rest from reference TRBV7-2 and TRBJ1-6): GAGVSQSPSNKVTEKGKDVELRCDPISGHTALYWYRQSLGQGLEFLIYFQGNSAPDKSGLPSDRFSAERTGGSVSTLTIQRTQQEDSAVYLCASSWRVGCNSPLHFGNGTRLTVT.

This clonotype was seen a few times. The chain joins TRBV6-5 to TRBJ1-2; no firm D call. Trimming removed 2 bases at V and 1 base at J, with 14 bases between. Germline V CDR1 and CDR2: MNHEY, SVGAGI. The CDR3 covers 16 residues. As DNA, the CDR3 is TGTGCCAGCAGTTACATCGCAGGTCGGGGTAACTATGGCTACACCTTC. Translated: CASSYIAGRGNYGYTF.

This chain links TRBV7-2 with TRBJ2-4, with 9 positions matching TRBD2. The CDR3 spans 19 residues. Per the germline V gene, CDR1 is SGHTA and CDR2 is FQGNSA. Germline trimming cut 1 base from V and 3 bases from J; bases unmatched to any gene: 13. The CDR3 sequence is CASSLEGGLAGISKNIQYF. The DNA of the CDR3 is TGTGCCAGCAGCTTAGAAGGGGGCCTAGCGGGGATTAGCAAAAACATTCAGTACTTC.

The J gene is TRBJ2-1, the V gene TRBV6-4; D possibly corresponds to TRBD2 (6 bases). Trimming stripped 5 bases from V and 5 bases from J, with 10 bases between. Germline CDR1 MRHNA, CDR2 SNTAGT. CDR3 length: 13 amino acids. CDR3 sequence reads: CASSHGGNNEQFF. The DNA of the CDR3 is TGTGCCAGCAGTCACGGGGGTAACAATGAGCAGTTCTTC.

CDR3 loop: CASSSNRGSFYEQYF. The CDR3 nucleotides read TGTGCCAGCAGCTCCAACAGGGGGAGTTTCTACGAGCAGTACTTC. The chain is built from TRBV11-2 and TRBJ2-7; 8 nucleotides agree with TRBD1. Per germline, CDR1 SGHAT and CDR2 FQNNGV. This CDR3 has 15 amino acids. Trimming cost V 4 bases and J 3 bases; bases outside gene matches: 8.

This clonotype appeared many times. The chain carries TRBV7-3 and TRBJ2-1, with TRBD1 identical over 9 bases. J lost 9 bases, V lost 5 bases, and 14 bases had no gene match. In germline, CDR1 is SGHTA, CDR2 FQGTGA. CDR3 length: 16 residues. The CDR3 protein is CASSPPGQGISGEQFF. In nucleotides, the CDR3 is TGTGCCAGCAGCCCTCCGGGACAGGGAATTAGTGGTGAGCAGTTCTTC.